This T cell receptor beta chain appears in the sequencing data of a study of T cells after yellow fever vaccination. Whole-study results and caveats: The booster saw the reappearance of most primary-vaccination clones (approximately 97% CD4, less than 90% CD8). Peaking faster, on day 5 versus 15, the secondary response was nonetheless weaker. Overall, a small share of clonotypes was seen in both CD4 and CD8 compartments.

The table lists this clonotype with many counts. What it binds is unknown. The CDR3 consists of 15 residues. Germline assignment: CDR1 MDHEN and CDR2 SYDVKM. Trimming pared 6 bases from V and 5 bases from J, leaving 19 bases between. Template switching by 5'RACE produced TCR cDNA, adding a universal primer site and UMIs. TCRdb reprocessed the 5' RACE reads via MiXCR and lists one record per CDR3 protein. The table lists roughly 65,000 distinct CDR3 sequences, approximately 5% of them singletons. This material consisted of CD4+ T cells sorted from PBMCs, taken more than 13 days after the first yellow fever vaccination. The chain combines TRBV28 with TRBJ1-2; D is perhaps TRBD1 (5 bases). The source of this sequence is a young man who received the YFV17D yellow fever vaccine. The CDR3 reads CASSLPPGTLYGYTF. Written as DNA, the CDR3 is TGTGCCAGCAGCCTCCCCCCCGGGACCCTGTATGGCTACACCTTC.